Listed below are T cell receptor beta chains from one sample, sequenced in a study of post-analysis software for immune sequencing data. In TCRdb, the PCR reads were re-called with MiXCR into one record per CDR3 protein. The data show more than 500,000 distinct CDR3 sequences, with around 31% seen just once and 6% held by the top ten. Input material: blood. The receptors come from a girl aged 2-17 years with multiple sclerosis. CDR3s include the opening cysteine and the closing phenylalanine or tryptophan.

TRBJ2-1	TRBV6-1	CASGGLADYNEQFF
TRBJ2-7	TRBV18	CASSPRTGQGGEQYF
TRBJ2-5	TRBV3-1	CASSQVLDGVGGPRSPQETQYF
TRBJ1-5	TRBV7-3	CASTRQGDENNQPQHF
TRBJ1-4	TRBV4-1	CASSRNEKLFF
TRBJ2-1	TRBV5-6	CASSWRLAGGFNEQFF
TRBJ2-7	TRBV7-9	CASSFEMNYEQYF
TRBJ2-5	TRBV3-1	CASSYRDTETQYF
TRBJ2-1	TRBV7-3	CASSVTTGLGGQFF
TRBJ2-5	TRBV5-5	CASSLLAGGGQETQYF
TRBJ2-2	TRBV19	CATRAGGDWSTGELFF
TRBJ2-7	TRBV7-3	CASSLTLGRWTYEQYF
TRBJ2-1	TRBV9	CASSVTSGGGNEQFF
TRBJ1-2	TRBV6-2/TRBV6-3	CASSKQGATILHYGYTF
TRBJ2-3	TRBV24-1	CATGTASTDTQYF
TRBJ2-7	TRBV5-1	CASSSGLADTHEQYF
TRBJ1-1	TRBV20-1	CSAVNRTGRVEAFF
TRBJ1-2	TRBV7-3	CASSPDGVGYGYTF
TRBJ1-1	TRBV6-1	CATQTGLNTEAFF
TRBJ1-1	TRBV27	CASSLSAGTEAFF
TRBJ2-5	TRBV20-1	CSAFEGLLETQYF
TRBJ1-2	TRBV12-3/TRBV12-4	CASSLLREGGYTF
TRBJ2-1	TRBV5-1	CASSSSGGNNEQFF
TRBJ2-6	TRBV11-1	CASSLEWDSLGANVLTF
TRBJ2-3	TRBV20-1	CSARKGTGGPDTQYF
TRBJ2-3	TRBV20-1	CSASPPSGGTDTQYF
TRBJ2-3	TRBV15	CATRTSPSTDTQYF
TRBJ2-5	TRBV18	CASSPDETQYF
TRBJ2-7	TRBV28	CASSPRTGDRMGQYF
TRBJ2-7	TRBV7-6	CASSLGGRHSSYEQYF
TRBJ1-4	TRBV5-1	CASSWTGTGDEKLFF
TRBJ1-2	TRBV3-1	CASSQELSEQVLYGYTF
TRBJ1-5	TRBV6-1	CASSHRVGYFQPQHF
TRBJ2-4	TRBV28	CASSPQVGVGNIQYF
TRBJ2-3	TRBV5-1	CASRIATGKSTDTQYF
TRBJ2-2	TRBV6-6	CASSYRGEDGELFF
TRBJ1-2	TRBV4-2	CASSQEGRSTQIYGYTF
TRBJ2-3	TRBV3-1	CASSQGTGTTDTQYF
TRBJ2-5	TRBV5-1	CASSPTAGGETQYF
TRBJ2-7	TRBV5-1	CASSLDGVRGYERYF
TRBJ1-2	TRBV29-1	CSVDQGYGYTF
TRBJ1-5	TRBV28	CASSPPDGQSNQPQHF
TRBJ2-5	TRBV7-9	CASNPGGPSKTQYF